A selection of T cell receptor beta chains follows, all from one sample in a study of T cells in Graves' hyperthyroidism and ophthalmopathy. TCRdb reprocessed the multiplex PCR reads with MiXCR, giving one entry per CDR3 protein. This sample has more than 550,000 distinct CDR3 sequences, with over 15% found just once. Input material: blood. Receptors were obtained from a woman aged 45-60 years with Graves' hyperthyroidism that later progressed to Graves' ophthalmopathy. Each CDR3 is given with its conserved first and last residue. The D gene is left open where the match is weak. Clone size, where shown, is once, few, many, or a class for clones that have expanded.

clone_size,v_call,d_call,j_call,cdr3_aa,cdr3_nt
NA,TRBV3-1,NA,TRBJ1-5,CASSLSVLRGNQPQHF,TGTGCCAGCAGTTTATCCGTCCTTCGCGGTAATCAGCCCCAGCATTTT
many,TRBV2,NA,TRBJ2-5,CASSDRRGRWETQYF,TGTGCCAGCAGTGATCGGAGGGGCCGGTGGGAGACCCAGTACTTC
once,TRBV29-1,TRBD1,TRBJ2-7,CSARTGVAFEQYF,TGCAGCGCCCGGACAGGGGTTGCTTTTGAGCAGTACTTC
many,TRBV12-3/TRBV12-4,TRBD1,TRBJ1-2,CASSRDRASNYGYTF,TGTGCCAGCAGCCGGGACAGAGCCTCTAACTATGGCTACACCTTC
NA,TRBV12-3/TRBV12-4,NA,TRBJ1-5,CASSDRQLQPQHF,TGTGCCAGCAGTGACCGACAGCTTCAGCCCCAGCATTTT
many,TRBV30,NA,TRBJ2-5,CAWSVLGSPETQYF,TGTGCCTGGAGTGTATTGGGCAGCCCAGAGACCCAGTACTTC
NA,TRBV7-9,NA,TRBJ1-5,CASNIAGSSNQPQHF,TGTGCCAGCAATATAGCGGGATCCAGCAATCAGCCCCAGCATTTT
NA,TRBV19,NA,TRBJ2-2,CASSLWTGVTGELFF,TGTGCCAGTAGTCTATGGACCGGAGTGACCGGGGAGCTGTTTTTT
few,TRBV5-4,NA,TRBJ1-2,CASRYPENSGGYTF,TGTGCCAGCAGGTATCCGGAGAATAGCGGAGGCTACACCTTC
NA,TRBV4-1,TRBD1,TRBJ1-4,CASSQDLGQGLGKLFF,TGCGCCAGCAGCCAAGATTTAGGACAGGGCCTTGGAAAACTGTTTTTT
many,TRBV3-1,NA,TRBJ2-5,CASSQAAGRETQYF,TGTGCCAGCAGCCAAGCGGCAGGGCGGGAGACCCAGTACTTC
many,TRBV5-5,TRBD1,TRBJ1-2,CASNLMSGQGVFGYTF,TGTGCCAGCAACTTGATGTCGGGACAGGGTGTTTTTGGCTACACCTTC
NA,TRBV6-1,NA,TRBJ1-2,CASSNRRLGGGGESYTF,TGTGCCAGCAGTAACCGCCGCCTCGGGGGGGGAGGTGAAAGCTACACCTTC
few,TRBV7-2,NA,TRBJ2-4,CASSLDRPAGKGQYF,TGTGCCAGCAGCTTAGACCGACCGGCGGGGAAGGGTCAGTACTTC
many,TRBV27,NA,TRBJ1-1,CASSLLGWRTEAFF,TGTGCCAGCAGTTTACTCGGTTGGAGAACTGAAGCTTTCTTT
NA,TRBV28,TRBD2,TRBJ2-1,CASSRGLAGGGEQFF,TGTGCCAGCAGCCGTGGACTAGCGGGAGGAGGTGAGCAGTTCTTC
NA,TRBV11-2,NA,TRBJ2-3,CASSRGQRFTDTQYF,TGTGCCAGCAGTAGGGGCCAGCGGTTCACAGATACGCAGTATTTT
NA,TRBV20-1,TRBD1,TRBJ1-6,CSGPGQGGSPLHF,TGCAGTGGTCCGGGACAGGGTGGATCACCCCTCCACTTT
few,TRBV28,NA,TRBJ1-5,CASRFSDQPQHF,TGTGCCAGCAGATTTAGTGATCAGCCCCAGCATTTT
NA,TRBV10-2,TRBD2,TRBJ2-4,CASSEYVASGGKNIQYF,TGCGCCAGCAGTGAGTATGTGGCTAGCGGAGGCAAAAACATTCAGTACTTC
NA,TRBV6-1,NA,TRBJ1-6,CASGGRWAGRDSPLHF,TGTGCCAGCGGGGGGCGGTGGGCCGGGCGGGACTCACCCCTCCACTTT
many,TRBV3-1,NA,TRBJ1-6,CASSQDRGSRNSPLHF,TGTGCCAGCAGCCAAGATCGAGGCAGCCGAAATTCACCCCTCCACTTT
many,TRBV3-1,TRBD1,TRBJ1-2,CASSPSNRGYYGYTF,TGTGCCAGCAGCCCCTCGAACAGGGGCTACTATGGCTACACCTTC
few,TRBV3-1,NA,TRBJ1-5,CASSQGRASNQPQHF,TGTGCCAGCAGCCAGGGCAGGGCTAGCAATCAGCCCCAGCATTTT
few,TRBV28,TRBD2,TRBJ2-2,CASSSGGARTGELFF,TGTGCCAGCAGCAGCGGGGGGGCCAGGACCGGGGAGCTGTTTTTT
NA,TRBV19,NA,TRBJ2-2,CASRTPDGTNTGELFF,TGTGCCAGTCGTACTCCGGACGGGACGAACACCGGGGAGCTGTTTTTT
many,TRBV5-1,NA,TRBJ1-2,CASSLESKASNYGYTF,TGCGCCAGCAGCTTGGAATCGAAGGCATCTAACTATGGCTACACCTTC
few,TRBV20-1,TRBD1,TRBJ2-5,CSARDDLRQGSLETQYF,TGCAGTGCTAGAGATGACCTTCGACAGGGTAGTTTGGAGACCCAGTACTTC
many,TRBV7-2,NA,TRBJ2-1,CASSLKIRSSYNEQFF,TGTGCCAGCAGCTTAAAGATACGGAGCTCCTACAATGAGCAGTTCTTC
NA,TRBV20-1,TRBD1,TRBJ2-5,CSAGKPGTGEETQYF,TGCAGTGCTGGAAAGCCAGGGACAGGGGAAGAGACCCAGTACTTC
many,TRBV3-1,NA,TRBJ1-6,CASSPEGGLYNSPLHF,TGTGCCAGCAGCCCGGAGGGGGGTCTTTATAATTCACCCCTCCACTTT
NA,TRBV6-5,NA,TRBJ1-6,CASSYDGTANSPLHF,TGTGCCAGCAGTTACGACGGGACGGCAAATTCACCCCTCCACTTT
few,TRBV6-1,NA,TRBJ2-5,CASRRGYQSGETQYF,TGTGCCAGCAGGAGGGGTTACCAAAGTGGAGAGACCCAGTACTTC
few,TRBV10-3,TRBD1,TRBJ1-1,CAISGQGLAEAFF,TGTGCCATCAGCGGACAGGGGTTGGCTGAAGCTTTCTTT
many,TRBV18,NA,TRBJ2-3,CASSPGLFSSTDTQYF,TGTGCCAGCTCACCAGGACTATTCTCAAGCACAGATACGCAGTATTTT
many,TRBV20-1,NA,TRBJ1-1,CSAAGSSEAFF,TGCAGTGCAGCGGGGAGCTCTGAAGCTTTCTTT
NA,TRBV9,NA,TRBJ1-5,CASSPSGYSNQPQHF,TGTGCCAGCAGCCCTAGTGGTTATAGCAATCAGCCCCAGCATTTT
many,TRBV20-1,TRBD1,TRBJ2-5,CSATHRDRQETQYF,TGCAGTGCTACACACCGGGACAGGCAAGAGACCCAGTACTTC
NA,TRBV6-5,NA,TRBJ1-1,CASSYLQGLRPEAFF,TGTGCCAGCAGTTACTTGCAGGGCCTTCGACCTGAAGCTTTCTTT
many,TRBV30,NA,TRBJ2-2,CAWNGQENTGELFF,TGTGCCTGGAATGGTCAAGAAAACACCGGGGAGCTGTTTTTT
many,TRBV18,NA,TRBJ2-6,CASSSPQGSGANVLTF,TGTGCCAGCTCATCTCCTCAGGGGTCTGGGGCCAACGTCCTGACTTTC
many,TRBV20-1,TRBD1,TRBJ1-2,CSARGDGQGLNTF,TGCAGTGCTAGAGGGGACGGACAGGGTTTAAACACCTTC
NA,TRBV27,NA,TRBJ1-2,CASSRRGASNYGYTF,TGTGCCAGCAGTCGAAGGGGGGCGAGTAACTATGGCTACACCTTC
NA,TRBV29-1,TRBD1,TRBJ2-2,CSVESGTGTGELFF,TGCAGCGTTGAGTCCGGGACAGGGACCGGGGAGCTGTTTTTT
many,TRBV20-1,NA,TRBJ1-5,CSAPIPGGRRVVYSNQPQHF,TGCAGTGCCCCGATCCCCGGGGGGCGCAGGGTGGTGTATAGCAATCAGCCCCAGCATTTT
many,TRBV5-1,TRBD1,TRBJ2-3,CASSPMQGGTDTQYF,TGCGCCAGCAGCCCGATGCAGGGGGGCACAGATACGCAGTATTTT
few,TRBV10-3,NA,TRBJ1-2,CAISTGTHGYTF,TGTGCCATCAGTACCGGGACACATGGCTACACCTTC
NA,TRBV27,NA,TRBJ2-5,CASGSANLYQETQYF,TGTGCCAGCGGAAGTGCTAACTTATACCAAGAGACCCAGTACTTC
few,TRBV6-1,TRBD1,TRBJ2-2,CASSDGQVGELFF,TGTGCCAGCAGTGATGGACAGGTTGGGGAGCTGTTTTTT
many,TRBV2,NA,TRBJ2-6,CASSPQFSGANVLTF,TGTGCCAGCAGCCCTCAGTTCTCTGGGGCCAACGTCCTGACTTTC
NA,TRBV3-1,NA,TRBJ2-1,CASGASGTAYNEQFF,TGTGCCAGCGGAGCCTCCGGGACGGCTTACAATGAGCAGTTCTTC
many,TRBV3-1,NA,TRBJ2-2,CASSQGPGDSLTGELFF,TGTGCCAGCAGCCAAGGGCCAGGGGATTCGTTGACCGGGGAGCTGTTTTTT
NA,TRBV12-3/TRBV12-4,TRBD1,TRBJ1-6,CASSTRDRASPLHF,TGTGCCAGCAGTACCCGGGACAGGGCTTCACCCCTCCACTTT